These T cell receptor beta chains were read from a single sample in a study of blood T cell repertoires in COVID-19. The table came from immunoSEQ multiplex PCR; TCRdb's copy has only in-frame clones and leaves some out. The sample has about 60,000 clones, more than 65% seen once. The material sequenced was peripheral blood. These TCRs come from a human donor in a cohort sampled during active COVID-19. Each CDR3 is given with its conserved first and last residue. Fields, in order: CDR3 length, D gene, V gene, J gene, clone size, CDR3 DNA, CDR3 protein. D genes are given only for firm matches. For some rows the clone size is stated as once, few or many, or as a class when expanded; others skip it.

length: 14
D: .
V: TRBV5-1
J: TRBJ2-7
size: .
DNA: TGCGCCAGCAGCTTGGACAGGGTAAACTCCGAGCAGTACTTC
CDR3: CASSLDRVNSEQYF

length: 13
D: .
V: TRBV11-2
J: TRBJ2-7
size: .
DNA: TGTGCCAGCAGCCCAAGGGGTCTTGGGGAGCAGTACTTC
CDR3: CASSPRGLGEQYF

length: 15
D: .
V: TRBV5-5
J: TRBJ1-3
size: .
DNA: TGTGCCAGCACCCCGGGAGAGTCTAAAGGAAACACCATATATTTT
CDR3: CASTPGESKGNTIYF

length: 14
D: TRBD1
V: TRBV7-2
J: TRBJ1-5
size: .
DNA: TGTGCCAGCAGCTATGGGACAGATGGACAGCCCCAGCATTTT
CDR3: CASSYGTDGQPQHF

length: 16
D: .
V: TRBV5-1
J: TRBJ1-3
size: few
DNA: TGCGCCAGCAGCTTAGCCGGGGTATTAGCTGGAAACACCATATATTTT
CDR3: CASSLAGVLAGNTIYF

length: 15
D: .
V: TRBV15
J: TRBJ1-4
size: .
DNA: TGTGCCACCAGCCTAGCAGGGACTACCAATGAAAAACTGTTTTTT
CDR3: CATSLAGTTNEKLFF

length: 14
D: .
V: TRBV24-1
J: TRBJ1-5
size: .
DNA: TGTGCCACCAGTGAACGGACTGGGAATCAGCCCCAGCATTTT
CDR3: CATSERTGNQPQHF

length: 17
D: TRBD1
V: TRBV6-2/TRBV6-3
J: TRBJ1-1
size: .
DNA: TGTGCCAGCAGTTACGTCCCGGGACAGGGACCGAACACTGAAGCTTTCTTT
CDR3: CASSYVPGQGPNTEAFF

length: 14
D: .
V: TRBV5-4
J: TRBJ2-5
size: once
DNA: TGTGCCAGCAGCTCCGGAGTGGATCAAGAGACCCAGTACTTC
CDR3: CASSSGVDQETQYF

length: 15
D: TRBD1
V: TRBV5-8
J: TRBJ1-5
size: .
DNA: TGTGCCAGCAGCCCCTGGACAGGGACCAATCAGCCCCAGCATTTT
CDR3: CASSPWTGTNQPQHF

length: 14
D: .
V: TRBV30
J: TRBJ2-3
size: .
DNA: TGTGCCTGGAGTGCCAGGGGAATGGGGATAGCGCAGTATTTT
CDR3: CAWSARGMGIAQYF

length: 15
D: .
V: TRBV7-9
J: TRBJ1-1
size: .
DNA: TGTGCCAGCAGCCCCGGGGGTGTCTTGGGGACTGAAGCTTTCTTT
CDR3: CASSPGGVLGTEAFF

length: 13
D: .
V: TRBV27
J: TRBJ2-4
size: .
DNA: TGTGCCAGCAGTATCCTAGCCAAAAACATTCAGTACTTC
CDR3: CASSILAKNIQYF

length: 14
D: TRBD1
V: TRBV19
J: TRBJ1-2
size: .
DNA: TGTGCCAGTACTCCGGGACAGGGGAACTATGGCTACACCTTC
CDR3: CASTPGQGNYGYTF

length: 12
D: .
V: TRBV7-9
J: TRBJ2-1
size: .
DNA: TGTGCCAGCAGCGAGGTCGGGTCGCAGCAGTTCTTC
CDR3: CASSEVGSQQFF

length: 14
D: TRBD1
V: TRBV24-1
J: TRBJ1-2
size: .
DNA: TGTGCCACCAGTGAGCAGACAGGGAGCTATGGCTACACCTTC
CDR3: CATSEQTGSYGYTF

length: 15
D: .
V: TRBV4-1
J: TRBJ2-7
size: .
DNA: TGCGCCAGCAGCCAAGGGGGACATAGCTCCTACGAGCAGTACTTC
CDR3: CASSQGGHSSYEQYF

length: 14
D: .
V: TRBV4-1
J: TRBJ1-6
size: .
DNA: TGCGCCAGCAGCCAGTACGACAGTAATTCACCCCTCCACTTT
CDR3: CASSQYDSNSPLHF

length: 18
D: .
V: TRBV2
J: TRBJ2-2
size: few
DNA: TGTGCCAGCAGTGAAGTTATCCTTGCGGGAAGGAACACCGGGGAGCTGTTTTTT
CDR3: CASSEVILAGRNTGELFF

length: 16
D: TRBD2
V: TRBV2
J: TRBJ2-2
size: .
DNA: TGTGCCAGCAGTGAACAACTAGCGGGATCCACCGGGGAGCTGTTTTTT
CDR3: CASSEQLAGSTGELFF

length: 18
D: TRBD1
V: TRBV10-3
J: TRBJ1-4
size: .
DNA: TGTGCCATCAGTCCGGGACAGAATATGATTACGACTAATGAAAAACTGTTTTTT
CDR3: CAISPGQNMITTNEKLFF